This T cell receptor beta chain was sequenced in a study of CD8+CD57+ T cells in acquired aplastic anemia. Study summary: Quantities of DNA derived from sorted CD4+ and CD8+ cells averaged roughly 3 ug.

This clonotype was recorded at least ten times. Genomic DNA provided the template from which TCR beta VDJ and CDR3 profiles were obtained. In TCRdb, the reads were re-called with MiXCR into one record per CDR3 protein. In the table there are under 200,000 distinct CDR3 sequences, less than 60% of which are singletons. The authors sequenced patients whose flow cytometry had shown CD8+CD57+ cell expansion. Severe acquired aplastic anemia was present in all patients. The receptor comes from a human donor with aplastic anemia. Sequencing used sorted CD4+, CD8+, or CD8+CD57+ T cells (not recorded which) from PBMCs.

The CDR3 nucleotides are TGTGCCAGCAGCCCCACTCTCCGGACTAGCGGGGTGAACACCGGGGAGCTGTTTTTT. Encoded protein: CASSPTLRTSGVNTGELFF. J is TRBJ2-2 and V is TRBV11-2; 12 bases are shared with TRBD2. CDR1 and CDR2 from the germline V gene are SGHAT and FQNNGV. With V trimmed by 5 bases and J by 1 base, 11 bases remained unmatched. CDR3 length: 19 amino acids. Full variable domain (remainder filled in from reference TRBV11-2 and TRBJ2-2): EAGVAQSPRYKIIEKRQSVAFWCNPISGHATLYWYQQILGQGPKLLIQFQNNGVVDDSQLPKDRFSAERLKGVDSTLKIQPAKLEDSAVYLCASSPTLRTSGVNTGELFFGEGSRLTVL.